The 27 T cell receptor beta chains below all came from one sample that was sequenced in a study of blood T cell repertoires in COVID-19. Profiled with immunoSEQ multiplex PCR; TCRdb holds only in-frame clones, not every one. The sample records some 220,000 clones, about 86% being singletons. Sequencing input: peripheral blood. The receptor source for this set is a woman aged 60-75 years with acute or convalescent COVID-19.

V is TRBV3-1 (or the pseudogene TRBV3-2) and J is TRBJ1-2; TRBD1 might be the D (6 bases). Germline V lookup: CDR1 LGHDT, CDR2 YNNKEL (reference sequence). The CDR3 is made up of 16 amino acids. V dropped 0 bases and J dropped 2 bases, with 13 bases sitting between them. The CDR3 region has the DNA TGTGCCAGCAGCCAAGACAGTCTACAGGGAAACTATGGCTACACCTTC. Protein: CASSQDSLQGNYGYTF.

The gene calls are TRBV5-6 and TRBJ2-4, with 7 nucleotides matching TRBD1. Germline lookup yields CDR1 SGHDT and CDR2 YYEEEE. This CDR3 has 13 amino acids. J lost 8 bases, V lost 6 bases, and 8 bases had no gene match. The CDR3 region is CASTQTGRDIQYF. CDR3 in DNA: TGTGCCAGCACCCAGACAGGGCGGGACATTCAGTACTTC.

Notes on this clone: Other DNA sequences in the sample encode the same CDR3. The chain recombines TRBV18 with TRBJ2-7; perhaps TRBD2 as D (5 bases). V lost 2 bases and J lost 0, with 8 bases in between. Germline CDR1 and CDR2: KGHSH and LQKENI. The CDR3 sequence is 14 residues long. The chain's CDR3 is CASSPLGSSYEQYF. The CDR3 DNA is TGTGCCAGCTCACCATTGGGGAGCTCCTACGAGCAGTACTTC.

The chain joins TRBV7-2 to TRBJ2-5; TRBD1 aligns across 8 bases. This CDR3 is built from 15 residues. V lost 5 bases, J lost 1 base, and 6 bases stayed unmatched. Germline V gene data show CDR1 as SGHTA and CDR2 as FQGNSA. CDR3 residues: CASSQDRAIQETQYF. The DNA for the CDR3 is TGTGCCAGCAGCCAGGACAGGGCTATCCAAGAGACCCAGTACTTC.

CDR3 nucleotide sequence: TGTGCCAGCAGACCTCACCATGTGGGACAGGGTAATGAAAAACTGTTTTTT. Translated, it gives CASRPHHVGQGNEKLFF. The gene calls are TRBV28 and TRBJ1-4, with 9 bases lining up with TRBD1. Germline CDR1 is MDHEN and CDR2 is SYDVKM. With V trimmed by 6 bases and J by 4 bases, 12 bases remained unmatched. This CDR3 contains 17 residues.

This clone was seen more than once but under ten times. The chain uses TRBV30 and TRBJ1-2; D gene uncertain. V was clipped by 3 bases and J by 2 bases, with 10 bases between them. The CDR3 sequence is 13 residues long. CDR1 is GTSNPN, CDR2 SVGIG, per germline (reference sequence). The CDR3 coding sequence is TGTGCCTGGAGCGCCGGGAAAAACTATGGCTACACCTTC. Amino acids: CAWSAGKNYGYTF.

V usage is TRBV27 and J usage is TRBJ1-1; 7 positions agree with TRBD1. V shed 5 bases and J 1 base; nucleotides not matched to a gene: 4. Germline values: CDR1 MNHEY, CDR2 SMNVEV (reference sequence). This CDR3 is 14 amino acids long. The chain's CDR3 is CASSPGQKNTEAFF. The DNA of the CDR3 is TGTGCCAGCAGTCCGGGACAGAAGAACACTGAAGCTTTCTTT.

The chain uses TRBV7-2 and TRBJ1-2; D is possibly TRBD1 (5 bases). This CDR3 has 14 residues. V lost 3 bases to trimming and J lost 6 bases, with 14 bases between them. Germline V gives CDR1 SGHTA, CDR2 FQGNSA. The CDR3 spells CASSFMDIRDGYTF. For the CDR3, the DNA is TGTGCCAGCAGCTTTATGGACATCAGGGATGGCTACACCTTC.

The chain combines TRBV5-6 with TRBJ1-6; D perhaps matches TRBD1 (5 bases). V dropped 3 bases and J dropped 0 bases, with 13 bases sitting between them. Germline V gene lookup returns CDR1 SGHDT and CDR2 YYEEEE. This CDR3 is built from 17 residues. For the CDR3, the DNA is TGTGCCAGCAGCTGGGGGGATCTAAGCTCCTATAATTCACCCCTCCACTTT. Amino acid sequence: CASSWGDLSSYNSPLHF.

The CDR3 is CASSPAGGGSTDTQYF. The CDR3 region has the DNA TGTGCCAGCAGCCCAGCAGGGGGAGGCAGCACAGATACGCAGTATTTT. The rearrangement uses TRBV7-6 and TRBJ2-3, with a weak D call TRBD1 (7 bases). Germline V gene data show CDR1 as SGHVS and CDR2 as FNYEAQ. Trimming stripped 5 bases from V and 0 bases from J, with 15 bases between. The CDR3 sequence is 16 residues long. Filled out from reference TRBV7-6 and TRBJ2-3, the complete variable domain reads GAGVSQSPRYKVTKRGQDVALRCDPISGHVSLYWYRQALGQGPEFLTYFNYEAQQDKSGLPNDRFSAERPEGSISTLTIQRTEQRDSAMYRCASSPAGGGSTDTQYFGPGTRLTVL.

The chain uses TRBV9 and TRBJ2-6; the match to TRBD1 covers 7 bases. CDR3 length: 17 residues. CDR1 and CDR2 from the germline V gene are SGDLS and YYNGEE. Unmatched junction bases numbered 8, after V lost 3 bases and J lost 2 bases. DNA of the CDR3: TGTGCCAGCAGCGCCGGACAGGATATTACTGGGGCCAACGTCCTGACTTTC. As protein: CASSAGQDITGANVLTF.

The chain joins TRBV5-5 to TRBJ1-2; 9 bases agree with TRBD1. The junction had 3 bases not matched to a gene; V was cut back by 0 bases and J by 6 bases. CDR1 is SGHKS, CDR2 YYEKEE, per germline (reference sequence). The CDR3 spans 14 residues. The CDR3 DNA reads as TGTGCCAGCAGCTTGGCCGGGACAGGGAATGGCTACACCTTC. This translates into CASSLAGTGNGYTF.

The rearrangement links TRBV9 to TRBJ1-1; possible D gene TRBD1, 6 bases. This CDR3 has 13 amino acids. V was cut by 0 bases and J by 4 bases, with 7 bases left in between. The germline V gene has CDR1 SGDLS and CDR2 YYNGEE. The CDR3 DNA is TGTGCCAGCAGCGTAGGACAGGCCACTGAAGCTTTCTTT. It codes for CASSVGQATEAFF.

CDR3 in amino acids: CASSLPGINYGYTF. For the CDR3, the DNA is TGTGCCAGCAGTTTGCCAGGGATTAACTATGGCTACACCTTC. The V and J genes are TRBV28 and TRBJ1-2; possible D gene TRBD1, 5 bases. The CDR3 sequence is 14 residues long. Germline loops: CDR1 MDHEN, CDR2 SYDVKM. Trimming removed 3 bases at V and 1 base at J, with 9 bases between.

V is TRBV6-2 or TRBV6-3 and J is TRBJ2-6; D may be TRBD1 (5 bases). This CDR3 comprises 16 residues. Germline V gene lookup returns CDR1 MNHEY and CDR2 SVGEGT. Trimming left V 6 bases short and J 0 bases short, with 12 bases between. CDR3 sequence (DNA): TGTGCCAGCAGCCCTTTTCAGGGCTCTGGGGCCAACGTCCTGACTTTC. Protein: CASSPFQGSGANVLTF.

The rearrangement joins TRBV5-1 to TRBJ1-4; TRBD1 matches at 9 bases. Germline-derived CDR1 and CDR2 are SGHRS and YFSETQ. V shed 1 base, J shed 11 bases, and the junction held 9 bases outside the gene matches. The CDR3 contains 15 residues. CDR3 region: CASSLPGTGSPKLFF. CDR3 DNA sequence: TGCGCCAGCAGCTTGCCCGGGACAGGGAGCCCCAAACTGTTTTTT. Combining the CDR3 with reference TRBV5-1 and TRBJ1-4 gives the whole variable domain KAGVTQTPRYLIKTRGQQVTLSCSPISGHRSVSWYQQTPGQGLQFLFEYFSETQRNKGNFPGRFSGRQFSNSRSEMNVSTLELGDSALYLCASSLPGTGSPKLFFGSGTQLSVL.

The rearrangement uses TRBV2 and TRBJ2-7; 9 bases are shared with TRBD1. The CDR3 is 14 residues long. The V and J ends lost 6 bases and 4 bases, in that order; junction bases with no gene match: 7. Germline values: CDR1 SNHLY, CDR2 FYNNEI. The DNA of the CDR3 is TGTGCCAGCAGAAAAACAGGGGGCGGGTACGAGCAGTACTTC. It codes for CASRKTGGGYEQYF.

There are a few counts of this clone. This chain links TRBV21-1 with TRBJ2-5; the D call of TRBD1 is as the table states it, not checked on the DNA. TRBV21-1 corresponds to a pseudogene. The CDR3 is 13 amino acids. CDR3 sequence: CASSKRRWETQYF. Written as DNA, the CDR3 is TGTGCCAGCAGCAAACGCAGATGGGAGACCCAGTACTTC.

CDR3 amino acids: CASSRGLAVTGELFF. Here the CDR3 DNA reads TGTGCCAGTAGTAGGGGACTAGCGGTCACCGGGGAGCTGTTTTTT. The V call is TRBV19, the J call TRBJ2-2; 11 bases map to TRBD2. The CDR3 length is 15 residues. V lost 4 bases to trimming and J lost 4 bases; unmatched junction nucleotides: 2. Germline lookup yields CDR1 LNHDA and CDR2 SQIVND (reference sequence).

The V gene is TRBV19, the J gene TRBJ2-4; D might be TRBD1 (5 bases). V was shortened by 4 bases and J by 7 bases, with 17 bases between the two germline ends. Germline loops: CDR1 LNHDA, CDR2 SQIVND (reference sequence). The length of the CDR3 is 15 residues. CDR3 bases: TGTGCCAGTAGTAACCGGCCCCCAGGGCTTAACATTCAGTACTTC. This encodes CASSNRPPGLNIQYF.

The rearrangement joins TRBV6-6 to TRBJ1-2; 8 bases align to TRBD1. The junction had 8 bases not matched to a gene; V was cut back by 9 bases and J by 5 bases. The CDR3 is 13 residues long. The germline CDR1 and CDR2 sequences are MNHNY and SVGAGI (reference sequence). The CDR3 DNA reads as TGTGCCAGTTTTACAGGGGGGCGGTATGGCTACACCTTC. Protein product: CASFTGGRYGYTF.

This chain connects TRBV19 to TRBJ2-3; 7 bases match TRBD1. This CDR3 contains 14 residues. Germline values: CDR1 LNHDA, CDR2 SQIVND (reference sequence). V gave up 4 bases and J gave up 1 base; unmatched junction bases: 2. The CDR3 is CASSRDRGTDTQYF. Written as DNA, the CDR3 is TGTGCCAGTAGTAGAGACAGGGGCACAGATACGCAGTATTTT. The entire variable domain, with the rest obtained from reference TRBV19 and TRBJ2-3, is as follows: DGGITQSPKYLFRKEGQNVTLSCEQNLNHDAMYWYRQDPGQGLRLIYYSQIVNDFQKGDIAEGYSVSREKKESFPLTVTSAQKNPTAFYLCASSRDRGTDTQYFGPGTRLTVL.

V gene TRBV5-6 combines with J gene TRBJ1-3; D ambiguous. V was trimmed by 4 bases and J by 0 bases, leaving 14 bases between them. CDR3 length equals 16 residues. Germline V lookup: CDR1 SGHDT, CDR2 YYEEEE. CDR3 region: CASSRRTVRSGNTIYF. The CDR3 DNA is TGTGCCAGCAGCCGGAGGACGGTACGCTCTGGAAACACCATATATTTT.

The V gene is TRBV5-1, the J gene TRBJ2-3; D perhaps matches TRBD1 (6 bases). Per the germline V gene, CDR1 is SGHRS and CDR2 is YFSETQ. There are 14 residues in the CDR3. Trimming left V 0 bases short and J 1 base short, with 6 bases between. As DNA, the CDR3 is TGCGCCAGCAGCTTGGAGGGGGGCACAGATACGCAGTATTTT. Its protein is CASSLEGGTDTQYF.

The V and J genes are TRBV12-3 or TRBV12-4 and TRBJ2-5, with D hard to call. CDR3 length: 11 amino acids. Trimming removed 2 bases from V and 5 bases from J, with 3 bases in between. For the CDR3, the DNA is TGTGCCAGCAGTTTATCGGAGACCCAGTACTTC. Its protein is CASSLSETQYF.

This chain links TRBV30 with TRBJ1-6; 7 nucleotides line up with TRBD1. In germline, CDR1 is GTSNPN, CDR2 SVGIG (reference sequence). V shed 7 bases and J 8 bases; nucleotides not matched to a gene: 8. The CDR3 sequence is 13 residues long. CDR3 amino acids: CAFSGTVHSPLHF. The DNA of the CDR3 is TGTGCCTTCTCCGGGACAGTCCATTCACCCCTCCACTTT.

CDR3 residues: CASRQTTGGYEQYF. The DNA of the CDR3 is TGCGCCAGCAGGCAAACAACAGGGGGCTACGAGCAGTACTTC. The chain links TRBV4-3 to TRBJ2-7, with TRBD1 matching over 8 bases. CDR3 size: 14 residues. Per the germline V gene, CDR1 is LGHNA and CDR2 is YSLEER. The V segment lost 6 bases and the J segment 3 bases; nucleotides outside the gene matches: 7.